This TCR delta chain was sequenced for a study of gamma-delta T cells after stem cell transplantation (TCRdb year 2016). A word on this clone: Its antigen is not yet known. This may arise from a read error, as a much more abundant clone is one base away. Additional DNA sequences in this sample encode the identical CDR3.

The germline V gene provides CDR1 GEAIGNYY and CDR2 EKD. The CDR3 covers 15 residues, taking in both the cysteine and the phenylalanine. Just CDR3 DNA is preserved here, 45 bases in frame from base 1. The library came from RT-PCR. Data came from an Illumina MiSeq. In TCRdb, clones were called once more from the public reads by CATT, and rows of identical DNA were later combined. The sample table lists just over 4,500 delta-chain clones, 1.9% of them with a count of one. The ten largest clones add up to less than 35% of the sample. The clonotype comes from a human donor. It is not recorded whose cells these are; they may come from a transplant donor. Sequenced input: gamma-delta T cells. The chain joins TRDV2 to TRDJ1; perhaps TRDD3 is the D gene, with 6 bases matching. The nucleotides are TGTGCCTGTGACACCGTCGGGGGGACTAGGGATAAACTTATCTTT. Its product reads: CACDTVGGTRDKLIF.